These T cell receptor beta chains were read from a single sample in a study of cytomegalovirus exposure and HLA in healthy donors. The table came from immunoSEQ multiplex PCR; TCRdb's copy has only in-frame clones and leaves some out. The sample holds about 170,000 clones, under 85% seen once. Sequenced input: PBMCs. These receptors all come from a woman younger than 30 in good health and CMV-seropositive. Each CDR3 is given with its conserved first and last residue. A D gene is named only where the DNA matches it firmly. The size field is filled for only some rows; it gives once, few, many or a size class.

NA	TRBJ1-3	TRBV11-1	NA	CASSSPAGAGNTIYF	TGTGCCAGCAGCAGCCCGGCAGGGGCTGGAAACACCATATATTTT
TRBD2	TRBJ2-3	TRBV19	NA	CASETSGGTDTQYF	TGTGCCAGTGAGACTAGCGGGGGGACAGATACGCAGTATTTT
TRBD1	TRBJ1-2	TRBV10-3	NA	CAISESTGADTF	TGTGCCATCAGTGAGTCGACAGGGGCGGACACCTTC
NA	TRBJ1-1	TRBV7-2	once	CASSFGRAEAFF	TGTGCCAGCAGCTTTGGGCGGGCTGAAGCTTTCTTT
NA	TRBJ2-7	TRBV30	NA	CAWTDSYEQYF	TGTGCCTGGACCGATTCCTACGAGCAGTACTTC
TRBD1	TRBJ1-4	TRBV27	NA	CASSRRDSWGKLFF	TGTGCCAGCTCTCGTCGGGACAGTTGGGGAAAACTGTTTTTT
TRBD1	TRBJ1-1	TRBV19	NA	CASSTRGQGLNTEAFF	TGTGCCAGTAGTACCCGAGGACAGGGTTTGAACACTGAAGCTTTCTTT
TRBD1	TRBJ1-4	TRBV15	NA	CATSSRTGDNEKLFF	TGTGCCACCAGCAGCCGGACAGGGGATAATGAAAAACTGTTTTTT
TRBD2	TRBJ2-1	TRBV19	NA	CASRIAGTSSYNEQFF	TGTGCCAGCCGAATAGCGGGGACGAGCTCCTACAATGAGCAGTTCTTC
NA	TRBJ1-6	TRBV14	few	CASSLGLTYSPLHF	TGTGCCAGCAGCCTCGGACTGACCTATTCACCCCTCCACTTT
TRBD1	TRBJ1-2	TRBV30	NA	CAWGRGQGYGYTF	TGTGCCTGGGGTCGAGGACAGGGATATGGCTACACCTTC
NA	TRBJ1-1	TRBV19	few	CAPKRGGDTEAFF	TGTGCCCCCAAAAGAGGGGGGGACACTGAAGCTTTCTTT
TRBD1	TRBJ1-2	TRBV6-4	NA	CASSDRTGTSYTF	TGTGCCAGCAGTGATCGGACAGGGACAAGCTACACCTTC
TRBD2	TRBJ2-3	TRBV4-2	once	CASSQVPTSGGNTQYF	TGTGCCAGCAGCCAAGTTCCGACTAGCGGGGGGAATACGCAGTATTTT
TRBD1	TRBJ1-1	TRBV4-2	NA	CASSQPDPGGWNTEAFF	TGTGCCAGCAGCCAACCGGACCCAGGGGGTTGGAACACTGAAGCTTTCTTT
NA	TRBJ2-7	TRBV6-1	NA	CASSEYRTGGSYEQYF	TGTGCCAGCAGTGAATATAGAACCGGAGGGAGCTACGAGCAGTACTTC
TRBD1	TRBJ1-1	TRBV7-2	NA	CASSGGTGARYTEAFF	TGTGCCAGCAGCGGGGGGACAGGGGCGAGGTACACTGAAGCTTTCTTT
NA	TRBJ1-2	TRBV5-4	NA	CASSLTGLHYGYTF	TGTGCCAGCAGCTTGACGGGGTTACACTATGGCTACACCTTC
NA	TRBJ2-3	TRBV2	NA	CASRGGGTDTQYF	TGTGCCAGCAGGGGCGGGGGCACAGATACGCAGTATTTT
NA	TRBJ2-1	TRBV7-2	NA	CASSSRGGNEQFF	TGTGCCAGCAGCTCAAGGGGGGGCAATGAGCAGTTCTTC
NA	TRBJ1-2	TRBV2	NA	CASRGGTGGNYGYTF	TGTGCCAGCAGGGGGGGGACGGGCGGTAACTATGGCTACACCTTC
TRBD2	TRBJ2-5	TRBV7-2	NA	CASSLSSGGRETQYF	TGTGCCAGCAGCTTATCTAGCGGGGGTCGGGAGACCCAGTACTTC
NA	TRBJ1-1	TRBV19	NA	CAHSLTAGVAFF	TGTGCCCATTCCCTCACTGCGGGAGTAGCTTTCTTT
NA	TRBJ2-2	TRBV18	once	CASSPKEGAARSNTGELFF	TGTGCCAGCTCACCGAAAGAGGGTGCGGCAAGATCGAACACCGGGGAGCTGTTTTTT
TRBD1	TRBJ1-1	TRBV5-6	once	CASSLGTGGGTEAFF	TGTGCCAGCAGCCTCGGGACAGGGGGCGGGACTGAAGCTTTCTTT
NA	TRBJ2-7	TRBV14	NA	CASSQVPGHPYEQYF	TGTGCCAGCAGCCAAGTCCCGGGACACCCCTACGAGCAGTACTTC
NA	TRBJ2-2	TRBV6-5	NA	CASSQGLVNTGELFF	TGTGCCAGCAGTCAGGGACTGGTGAACACCGGGGAGCTGTTTTTT
TRBD2	TRBJ2-7	TRBV30	NA	CAWASGGAYEQYF	TGTGCCTGGGCCAGCGGGGGGGCCTACGAGCAGTACTTC
NA	TRBJ1-5	TRBV28	NA	CASSREAQHF	TGTGCCAGCAGTAGGGAGGCCCAGCATTTT
TRBD1	TRBJ1-3	TRBV7-8	NA	CASRPGTGGGNTIYF	TGTGCCAGCAGGCCCGGGACAGGGGGCGGAAACACCATATATTTT
TRBD1	TRBJ2-2	TRBV19	NA	CASSTLPGQGASGELFF	TGTGCCAGTAGTACTTTACCGGGACAGGGGGCAAGCGGGGAGCTGTTTTTT
TRBD1	TRBJ2-7	TRBV30	NA	CAWNRGQAIYEQYF	TGTGCCTGGAACAGAGGACAGGCTATCTACGAGCAGTACTTC
NA	TRBJ1-2	TRBV4-2	NA	CASSQVWGDYGYTF	TGTGCCAGCAGCCAAGTATGGGGGGACTATGGCTACACCTTC
TRBD2	TRBJ2-5	TRBV4-1	few	CASSHILAGGEETQYF	TGCGCCAGCAGCCATATCTTAGCGGGGGGGGAGGAGACCCAGTACTTC
TRBD2	TRBJ2-5	TRBV13	NA	CASSPRESGGAGETQYF	TGTGCCAGCAGCCCCCGAGAGAGCGGGGGGGCCGGAGAGACCCAGTACTTC
NA	TRBJ1-4	TRBV2	few	CASSSGAGREKLFF	TGTGCCAGCAGCTCAGGGGCCGGGCGTGAAAAACTGTTTTTT
NA	TRBJ2-6	TRBV9	NA	CASSGRRSLNIGGANVLTF	TGTGCCAGCAGCGGAAGGAGATCGCTTAACATCGGTGGGGCCAACGTCCTGACTTTC
NA	TRBJ1-6	TRBV7-6	few	CASSLEPGRVGSPLHF	TGTGCCAGCAGCTTAGAGCCTGGCAGGGTGGGCTCACCCCTCCACTTT
TRBD1	TRBJ2-1	TRBV7-9	once	CASSSRQGQDNEQFF	TGTGCCAGCAGCTCGCGACAGGGGCAAGACAATGAGCAGTTCTTC
NA	TRBJ2-1	TRBV4-3	NA	CASSQEFDSPWANEQFF	TGCGCCAGCAGCCAAGAATTTGACAGCCCCTGGGCCAATGAGCAGTTCTTC
TRBD2	TRBJ2-5	TRBV7-2	NA	CASSLNAGGETQYF	TGTGCCAGCAGCTTAAATGCGGGGGGGGAGACCCAGTACTTC
TRBD1	TRBJ1-2	TRBV29-1	NA	CSVEWARGDGYTF	TGCAGCGTTGAATGGGCCAGGGGGGATGGCTACACCTTC
NA	TRBJ1-5	TRBV30	NA	CAWSGGPSRQPQHF	TGTGCCTGGAGTGGGGGCCCCTCCAGGCAGCCCCAGCATTTT
TRBD2	TRBJ2-5	TRBV9	NA	CASSPFAPVLAGMGETQYF	TGTGCCAGCAGCCCCTTTGCCCCTGTCCTAGCGGGGATGGGAGAGACCCAGTACTTC
NA	TRBJ2-7	TRBV12-2	NA	CASRLSRLAGEFYEQYF	TGTGCAAGTCGCTTATCCCGACTAGCGGGGGAGTTCTACGAGCAGTACTTC
NA	TRBJ1-2	TRBV6-5	NA	CASSYSKGGIEVF	TGTGCCAGCAGTTACTCGAAAGGAGGGATCGAGGTCTTC
NA	TRBJ1-1	TRBV4-1	NA	CASSQEGGGTGTEAFF	TGCGCCAGCAGCCAAGAGGGAGGGGGGACGGGCACTGAAGCTTTCTTT
NA	TRBJ1-1	TRBV30	NA	CAWSVQRSWILNTEAFF	TGTGCCTGGAGTGTACAAAGGAGTTGGATCTTGAACACTGAAGCTTTCTTT